Below are 29 T cell receptor beta chains sequenced from a single sample in a study of blood T cell repertoires in COVID-19. Some clones are missing from TCRdb's copy, which holds only in-frame ones; the method was immunoSEQ multiplex PCR. Among over 150,000 clones listed, around four fifths were seen once. Sequencing was carried out using peripheral blood. These receptor sequences come from a woman aged 70-85 years who had recovered from COVID-19.

This clone was seen a single time. The CDR3 spells CASSSLAPNEQFF. Written as DNA, the CDR3 is TGTGCCAGCAGCTCCCTAGCTCCCAATGAGCAGTTCTTC. The chain combines TRBV9 with TRBJ2-1, with D perhaps matching TRBD2 (5 bases). Germline values: CDR1 SGDLS, CDR2 YYNGEE. The V end was cut by 4 bases, the J end by 6 bases, with 11 bases between. The CDR3 runs to 13 residues.

The gene calls are TRBV10-3 and TRBJ1-4; 7 nucleotides match TRBD1. This CDR3 is built from 15 residues. The V and J ends lost 6 bases and 3 bases, in that order; junction bases with no gene match: 7. Germline-derived CDR1 and CDR2 are ENHRY and SYGVKD. The CDR3 DNA is TGTGCCATCAGAACCGGACAGGACCCTAATGAAAAACTGTTTTTT. Amino acids: CAIRTGQDPNEKLFF.

The chain carries TRBV15 and TRBJ1-5; 9 positions match TRBD1. The CDR3 is made up of 16 amino acids. CDR1 is LNHNV, CDR2 YYDKDF, per germline (reference sequence). V was pared by 2 bases and J by 7 bases, with 9 bases of the junction left unmatched. Here the CDR3 reads CATSRKHRGLGQPQHF. CDR3 DNA: TGTGCCACCAGCAGAAAACACAGGGGGCTTGGGCAGCCCCAGCATTTT.

The chain couples TRBV27 to TRBJ2-1, with D possibly matching TRBD2 (6 bases). The V and J ends lost 0 bases and 4 bases respectively, with 13 bases between them. The CDR3 consists of 16 residues. The germline V gene has CDR1 MNHEY and CDR2 SMNVEV (reference sequence). Written as DNA, the CDR3 is TGTGCCAGCAGTTTATCGCCCAGCGGGCGGTACAATGAGCAGTTCTTC. This translates into CASSLSPSGRYNEQFF.

This chain links TRBV5-1 with TRBJ2-5; D may be TRBD2 (6 bases). CDR1 is SGHRS, CDR2 YFSETQ, per germline. With 4 bases removed from V and 5 bases from J, the gap between germline ends came to 15 bases. This CDR3 has 14 amino acids. The CDR3 DNA follows: TGCGCCAGCAGCCCGTTTGTCGCGGGGGAGACCCAGTACTTC. The encoded protein is CASSPFVAGETQYF.

This clone was recorded only once. CDR3 in DNA: TGTGCCAGCAGTCCCCAGGGGGCCCAGGGGTCTGAAGCTTTCTTT. As protein: CASSPQGAQGSEAFF. V gene TRBV28 combines with J gene TRBJ1-1, with TRBD1 matching over 8 bases. The CDR3 sequence is 15 residues long. CDR1 and CDR2 (germline): MDHEN, SYDVKM. V shed 5 bases and J 6 bases; nucleotides not matched to a gene: 11.

V and J are TRBV9 and TRBJ2-7; 8 nucleotides match TRBD1. Looked up from germline, CDR1 is SGDLS and CDR2 is YYNGEE. This CDR3 comprises 14 residues. V was clipped by 0 bases and J by 5 bases; unmatched bases: 4. CDR3 region: CASSVEDRVHEQYF. In DNA form, the CDR3 reads TGTGCCAGCAGCGTAGAGGACAGGGTCCACGAGCAGTACTTC.

J is TRBJ2-1 and V is TRBV7-3, with TRBD2 matching over 15 bases. The CDR3 is 15 amino acids. From germline, CDR1 is SGHTA and CDR2 FQGTGA. V lost 5 bases to trimming and J lost 8 bases; unmatched junction nucleotides: 4. The CDR3 here is CASSGLAGGPHEQFF. The CDR3 DNA reads TGTGCCAGCAGCGGACTAGCGGGAGGGCCGCATGAGCAGTTCTTC.

This clone was detected once. The chain is built from TRBV25-1 and TRBJ2-5; tentatively, D is TRBD1 (6 bases). The V gene lost 6 bases and the J gene lost 5 bases, with 10 bases spanning the gap. The CDR3 covers 12 residues. CDR1 is MGHDK, CDR2 SYGVNS, per germline. The CDR3 DNA sequence: TGTGCCAGCAGGCCCCAGGGGGAGACCCAGTACTTC. Amino acids: CASRPQGETQYF.

The chain couples TRBV7-2 to TRBJ1-1; the match to TRBD1 covers 8 bases. This CDR3 comprises 16 residues. J gave up 2 bases and V 1 base, and 6 bases lay outside the gene matches. Germline CDR1 is SGHTA and CDR2 is FQGNSA. Written as DNA, the CDR3 is TGTGCCAGCAGCTTAGAGGCAGGGGGCTTCAACACTGAAGCTTTCTTT. As protein: CASSLEAGGFNTEAFF. Complete variable domain (other parts from reference TRBV7-2 and TRBJ1-1): GAGVSQSPSNKVTEKGKDVELRCDPISGHTALYWYRQSLGQGLEFLIYFQGNSAPDKSGLPSDRFSAERTGGSVSTLTIQRTQQEDSAVYLCASSLEAGGFNTEAFFGQGTRLTVV.

This chain links TRBV12-1 with TRBJ2-3; the D call of TRBD2 is as the table states it, not checked on the DNA. TRBV12-1 is classified as a pseudogene. The CDR3 extends over 14 amino acids. This CDR3 is CASSFPPARDTQYF. CDR3 DNA sequence: TGTGCCAGCAGCTTCCCCCCCGCGAGAGATACGCAGTATTTT.

This clone was observed a single time. One end of the junction varies from germline; a read error may be responsible. J is TRBJ2-7 and V is TRBV3-1 (or the pseudogene TRBV3-2), with TRBD1 as a possible D gene (7 bases). The CDR3 has 13 amino acids. From germline, CDR1 is LGHDT and CDR2 YNNKEL (reference sequence). The CDR3 region has the DNA TGCGGACCGTGGGGGGACAGTGGATACGAGCAGTACTTC. Its protein product is CGPWGDSGYEQYF.

This chain connects TRBV28 to TRBJ1-3; a possible D gene is TRBD1 (5 bases). The V and J ends lost 3 bases and 10 bases respectively, with 16 bases between them. Germline V CDR1 and CDR2: MDHEN, SYDVKM. The CDR3 length is 14 residues. The CDR3 nucleotides are TGTGCCAGCAGTTTGTACAGGCGCGGAGGGACCATATATTTT. Amino acids: CASSLYRRGGTIYF.

J is TRBJ1-1 and V is TRBV4-3; D unresolved. Germline CDR1 reads LGHNA; CDR2 reads YSLEER. The CDR3 has 15 amino acids. Between the trimmed V and J ends, which lost 1 base and 0 bases, there was a span of 9 bases. CDR3 sequence: CASSQGASLNTEAFF. In nucleotides, the CDR3 is TGCGCCAGCAGCCAAGGGGCCAGCTTGAACACTGAAGCTTTCTTT.

The genes are TRBV13 and TRBJ1-1, with TRBD1 matching 11 bases. The CDR3 covers 16 residues. The germline V gene encodes CDR1 PRHDT and CDR2 FYEKMQ (reference sequence). Trimming at V came to 5 bases and at J to 6 bases, leaving 11 bases not matched to a gene. CDR3 in DNA: TGTGCCAGCAGCGCCAGGACAGGGGGCTTTTGGGCTGAAGCTTTCTTT. Translating gives CASSARTGGFWAEAFF.

The chain combines TRBV18 with TRBJ1-1, with no clear D. Germline assignment: CDR1 KGHSH and CDR2 LQKENI. This CDR3 is 12 amino acids long. V lost 3 bases to trimming and J lost 1 base, with 3 bases between them. The CDR3 bases are TGTGCCAGCTCACCCTCGAACACTGAAGCTTTCTTT. It specifies CASSPSNTEAFF.

V and J are TRBV5-1 and TRBJ2-1, with 7 bases aligning to TRBD2. V lost 3 bases and J lost 1; bases outside the gene matches: 19. Looked up from germline, CDR1 is SGHRS and CDR2 is YFSETQ. There are 20 residues in the CDR3. CDR3: CASSSSLTSLSSNSYNEQFF. CDR3 nucleotides: TGCGCCAGCAGCTCGTCCTTGACTAGCCTATCCTCTAATTCCTACAATGAGCAGTTCTTC.

The chain couples TRBV7-9 to TRBJ2-3; D is possibly TRBD1 (5 bases). Germline loops: CDR1 SEHNR, CDR2 FQNEAQ (reference sequence). V dropped 1 base and J dropped 9 bases, with 8 bases sitting between them. The CDR3 sequence is 12 residues long. The CDR3 is CASSLGTLTQYF. The DNA of the CDR3 is TGTGCCAGCAGCTTAGGGACATTAACGCAGTATTTT.

This chain links TRBV29-1 with TRBJ2-5; the D gene is possibly TRBD2 (7 bases). The V end was cut by 7 bases, the J end by 0 bases, with 12 bases between. The V gene's germline CDR1 is SQVTM and CDR2 ANQGSEA. The CDR3 spans 13 residues. This chain's CDR3 is CSGGGGNQETQYF. The CDR3 nucleotides are TGCAGCGGAGGGGGGGGGAACCAAGAGACCCAGTACTTC.

V gene TRBV19 combines with J gene TRBJ2-6; D gene uncertain. From germline, CDR1 is LNHDA and CDR2 SQIVND (reference sequence). CDR3 length: 15 residues. V gave up 5 bases and J gave up 0 bases, with 8 bases separating them. This chain's CDR3 is CASSVQSSGANVLTF. CDR3 nucleotides: TGTGCCAGTAGTGTACAGAGCTCTGGGGCCAACGTCCTGACTTTC.

This clone appeared once. The chain uses TRBV7-2 and TRBJ1-2; D is undetermined. Trimming took off 5 bases at V and 3 bases at J, with 13 bases between the two ends. Germline V gives CDR1 SGHTA, CDR2 FQGNSA. This CDR3 contains 14 residues. CDR3 bases: TGTGCCAGCAGCCCCCGGGTGAGGGACTATGGCTACACCTTC. Protein sequence: CASSPRVRDYGYTF.

The gene calls are TRBV29-1 and TRBJ2-7, with 10 bases lining up with TRBD2. The CDR3 extends over 16 amino acids. V dropped 2 bases and J dropped 5; count of bases not matched to a gene: 12. CDR1 is SQVTM and CDR2 is ANQGSEA in the germline V gene. CDR3 bases: TGCAGCGTTGAACCGGATGGGCTAGCGGGAGTTGACGAGCAGTACTTC. This gives the protein CSVEPDGLAGVDEQYF.

The chain links TRBV18 to TRBJ1-2; 7 bases are shared with TRBD1. V dropped 1 base and J dropped 7; count of bases not matched to a gene: 3. Germline CDR1 and CDR2: KGHSH and LQKENI. The CDR3 spans 13 residues. The CDR3 DNA is TGTGCCAGCTCACCACAGGGGGCGCGTGGCTACACCTTC. Its protein product is CASSPQGARGYTF.

The chain has TRBV19 and TRBJ2-7; TRBD2 matches at 9 bases. Germline trimming cut 2 bases from V and 3 bases from J; bases unmatched to any gene: 5. Germline CDR1 and CDR2: LNHDA and SQIVND (reference sequence). The CDR3 is 15 residues long. This CDR3 is CASSISGSGSYEQYF. CDR3 in DNA: TGTGCCAGTAGTATAAGCGGTAGCGGGAGCTACGAGCAGTACTTC.

The chain links TRBV12-5 to TRBJ1-6; TRBD1 matches at 7 bases. V shed 5 bases, J shed 7 bases, and the junction held 8 bases outside the gene matches. The germline CDR1 and CDR2 sequences are LGHNT and FRNRAP. This CDR3 comprises 15 residues. The CDR3 loop is CASGPGQEPNSPLHF. Here the CDR3 DNA reads TGTGCTAGTGGTCCCGGACAGGAACCAAATTCACCCCTCCACTTT.

V gene TRBV6-2 or TRBV6-3 combines with J gene TRBJ2-4; TRBD2 aligns across 10 bases. V lost 5 bases to trimming and J lost 0 bases; unmatched junction nucleotides: 4. This CDR3 has 16 amino acids. Germline CDR1 is MNHEY and CDR2 is SVGEGT. The CDR3 DNA reads TGTGCCAGCAGTCGGACTAGCGGCCAAGCCAAAAACATTCAGTACTTC. Translated: CASSRTSGQAKNIQYF.

V gene TRBV6-5 combines with J gene TRBJ2-2; 8 bases align to TRBD1. V lost 5 bases to trimming and J lost 5 bases; unmatched junction nucleotides: 7. CDR1 is MNHEY, CDR2 SVGAGI, per germline. The CDR3 covers 15 residues. The CDR3 is CASSPRGLGTGELFF. CDR3 DNA sequence: TGTGCCAGCAGTCCCAGGGGGCTGGGTACCGGGGAGCTGTTTTTT.

The V call is TRBV7-7, the J call TRBJ2-5; a weak D match, TRBD1 (6 bases). This CDR3 is 13 amino acids long. Between the trimmed V and J ends, which lost 5 bases and 2 bases, there was a span of 9 bases. Germline V lookup: CDR1 SSHAT, CDR2 FNYEAQ (reference sequence). Written as DNA, the CDR3 is TGTGCCAGCAGCCTCGGACAGCAAGAGACCCAGTACTTC. Encoded protein: CASSLGQQETQYF.

This chain joins TRBV15 and TRBJ2-7; TRBD2 aligns across 8 bases. The CDR3 runs to 16 residues. V shed 4 bases and J 2 bases; nucleotides not matched to a gene: 10. The germline gives CDR1 LNHNV, CDR2 YYDKDF (reference sequence). The DNA of the CDR3 is TGTGCCACCAGCACTAAAGGACTAGCTTCCCCCTACGAGCAGTACTTC. Translated: CATSTKGLASPYEQYF.